This T cell receptor (beta chain) stems from a study of blood T cell repertoires in COVID-19 (dated by TCRdb to the early 2020s). About the study as a whole: The collaborator samples originated in the United States, Italy and Spain and spanned the acute and convalescent phases of COVID-19. The sample metadata nearly always contained a de-identified subject ID, COVID-19 status, age in years and sex. Where available, HLA class I and class II types were taken from metadata supplied by the sample provider and were not determined by assay-based typing. The repertoires were released in a freely available public database meant as a resource for research on the immune response to SARS-CoV-2. The samples were drawn from the first 160 participants of the ongoing ImmuneRACE study and from some 1,300 subjects provided by 6 global collaborators. The material from the prospective study consisted of cDNA or gDNA derived from T cells, B-cell-depleted T cells, or PBMCs. Deeply sampled blood TCRbeta repertoires from subjects exposed to, actively infected with, or recovered from COVID-19 were included in the dataset.

Overall study outcomes, separate from this receptor: Clinical and demographic metadata were provided uncurated, with the amount varying by source and participant.

Another Seattle source contributed samples from volunteer blood donors who had recovered from COVID-19. The collaborating institutions used their own protocols to collect whole blood in K2EDTA tubes. For TCRbeta analysis, collaborator samples were shipped as frozen whole blood, as isolated PBMCs, or as DNA extracted from either sample type. On this clone: Its antigen is not yet known. No base qualities exist here, and no much larger clone lies one base off it.

TCRbeta CDR3 regions were amplified from genomic DNA by means of the immunoSEQ Assay, a bias-controlled multiplex PCR. In the original analysis: Within the assay, amplification of reference gene primers was used to estimate how many nucleated cells each sample contained. To quantify the absolute abundance of each unique TCRbeta CDR3 rearrangement, sequence reads were collapsed and filtered. For each sample, productive Simpson clonality was calculated by taking the square root of Simpson's diversity index across productive rearrangements. This immuneACCESS table, as held by TCRdb, lists in-frame sequences with V and J called but not all clones. Of the missing ones, under half trace to an unresolved V gene in checked studies; the others have no known cause. Clonal size and the V and J genes are those of that table, whereas D and trimming came from the DNA. The sample table holds 210,000 or so clones, of which more than 60% were seen once. The ten largest clones take up approximately 13% of the sample.

The sample consisted of peripheral blood. The origin of this receptor is a man aged 45-60 years who had recovered from COVID-19.

The CDR3 region reads CATEGQQETQYF. The sequence in DNA is TGTGCCACCGAGGGACAGCAAGAGACCCAGTACTTC. The V and J genes are TRBV28 and TRBJ2-5; a stretch of 7 junction bases matches TRBD1. Via the germline V gene, CDR1 is MDHEN and CDR2 SYDVKM. From the cysteine up to the phenylalanine, the CDR3 has a length of 12 residues. The retained sequence is limited to the CDR3, 36 bases, with the frame set at the first base. Trimming leaves V shorter by 10 bases and J shorter by 2 bases, with the junction holding 4 bases beyond the gene matches.